This T cell receptor beta chain is drawn from a study of blood T cell repertoires in COVID-19 (dated by TCRdb to about 2020). Notes on the research overall: The collaborator samples originated in the United States, Italy and Spain and spanned the acute and convalescent phases of COVID-19. The prospective study material was composed of cDNA or gDNA derived from T cells, B-cell-depleted T cells, or PBMCs. The dataset comprised deeply sampled blood TCRbeta repertoires from subjects exposed to, actively infected with, or recovered from COVID-19. A freely available public database, intended as a resource for researchers studying the immune response to SARS-CoV-2, is where the repertoires were released. Samples were obtained from the ongoing ImmuneRACE study (first 160 participants) and from about 1,300 subjects provided by 6 global collaborators. Sample metadata almost always included a de-identified subject ID, COVID-19 status, age in years and sex. Where available, HLA class I and class II types were obtained from metadata supplied by the sample provider rather than from assay-based typing.

General conclusions and limits of the study: The amount of clinical and demographic metadata varied by source and participant and was provided uncurated.

Whole blood was collected in K2EDTA tubes by collaborating institutions according to the institutions' own protocols. For TCRbeta analysis, collaborator samples were shipped as frozen whole blood, as isolated PBMCs, or as DNA extracted from either sample type. Turning to this clone: What antigen it recognizes has not been identified. Per-nucleotide qualities are absent, and no much larger clonotype sits a single base away.

The immunoSEQ Assay, a bias-controlled multiplex PCR, was used to amplify TCRbeta CDR3 regions from genomic DNA. Processing in the source paper ran as follows. Nucleated cell counts per sample were estimated from amplification of reference gene primers within the assay. Sequence reads were collapsed and filtered to measure the absolute abundance of every unique TCRbeta CDR3 rearrangement. For each sample, productive Simpson clonality was calculated by taking the square root of Simpson's diversity index across productive rearrangements. TCRdb provides this immuneACCESS table in a form limited to in-frame rearrangements. Some clones are lacking; in checked studies, under half of them reflect an unresolved V gene, and why the rest are absent is not known. The V and J calls and clone size are taken from that table; D and trimming were inferred from the DNA. The sample includes over 85,000 clones, with roughly 85% observed a single time. Of the sample, 2% to 2.5% falls within the top ten clones.

Sequenced sample: peripheral blood. The receptor's source is a man aged 50-60 years with active COVID-19.

This receptor has the CDR3 CASSPLTGGGRDTIYF. Here is the DNA: TGTGCCAGTAGTCCCCTGACAGGGGGCGGCAGGGACACCATATATTTT. The sequence links TRBV19 to TRBJ1-3, with 10 bases matching TRBD1. CDR3 length: 16 amino acids, cysteine to phenylalanine. Solely the CDR3 DNA is kept, with 48 bases framed from the first base. The junction shows trimming of 5 bases on V and 8 bases on J, and the gene matches do not reach 12 bases of it. The germline V gene (reference sequence) provides CDR1 LNHDA and CDR2 SQIVND.